This TCR beta chain comes out of a study of glioma-infiltrating T cells. About the research overall: Around 1 million peripheral T cells were targeted at about 4.5- to 11-fold coverage. Study observations and caveats: Above-expected tissue-blood divergence occurred in all gliomas, most in low-grade ones.

Using RNA template, CDR3s of TCR alpha and beta were amplified with iRepertoire arm-PCR. One-step reverse transcription and amplification started from about 100-400 ng of tissue mRNA or PBMC total RNA. One entry per CDR3 protein, called by TCRdb with MiXCR from the multiplex PCR reads. The sample records about 410,000 distinct CDR3 sequences, less than 50% being singletons. Note on this clonotype: The antigen remains unidentified.

Deletions cut 6 bases from V and 3 bases from J, with 11 bases between. CDR3 length: 13 amino acids. Germline values: CDR1 MNHEY, CDR2 SVGEGT. The rearrangement links TRBV6-2 or TRBV6-3 to TRBJ1-2, with D unresolved. This clonotype was obtained from a human donor with low-grade glioma or glioblastoma, undergoing nonglioma brain surgery, or in good health (not recorded which). The sequenced sample consisted of glioma tissue, nonneoplastic brain tissue, or PBMCs (not recorded which). CDR3 loop: CASSSAADYGYTF. The CDR3 bases are TGTGCCAGCAGCAGCGCCGCTGACTATGGCTACACCTTC.